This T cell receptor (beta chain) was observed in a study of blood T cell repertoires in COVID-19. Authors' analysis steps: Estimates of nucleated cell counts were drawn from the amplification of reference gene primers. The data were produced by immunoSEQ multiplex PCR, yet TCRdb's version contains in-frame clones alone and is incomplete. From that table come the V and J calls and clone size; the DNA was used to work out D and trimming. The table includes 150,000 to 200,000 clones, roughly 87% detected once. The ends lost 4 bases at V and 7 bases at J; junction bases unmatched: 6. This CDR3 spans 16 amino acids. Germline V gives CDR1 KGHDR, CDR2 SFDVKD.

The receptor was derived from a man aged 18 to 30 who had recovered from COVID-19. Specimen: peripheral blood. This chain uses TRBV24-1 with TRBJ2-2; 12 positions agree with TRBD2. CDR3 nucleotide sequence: TGTGCCACCAGTGACTCTAGCGGGAGGGCCGTCGGGGAGCTGTTTTTT. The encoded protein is CATSDSSGRAVGELFF.